This TCR beta chain was identified during a study of CD8+ T cells in alopecia areata. cDNA prepared by RNA extraction and subsequent reverse transcription served as the template for sequencing. Generated by immunoSEQ multiplex PCR, the TCRdb table keeps only in-frame clones and is missing some. The repertoire holds 150,000 to 200,000 clones, under 80% seen once, with about 1.3% in the top ten. Treatment defined: oral pan-JAK inhibitor, 5-10 mg twice daily. Trimming pared 6 bases from V and 6 bases from J, leaving 12 bases between. This CDR3 has 13 residues. Per germline, CDR1 SGHRS and CDR2 YFSETQ. The starting material was CD4+ T cells sorted from blood, obtained at approximately week 49, from a patient treated with tofacitinib. The sequence came from a human donor with alopecia areata. The chain joins TRBV5-1 to TRBJ1-4; D unresolved. CDR3 loop: CASNSPGDEKLFF. The CDR3 nucleotides read TGCGCCAGCAACTCTCCTGGGGATGAAAAACTGTTTTTT.